One and the same sample provided the 13 T cell receptor beta chains below, sequenced in a study of shared clonotypes between healthy human individuals. TCRdb's table, derived via immunoSEQ multiplex PCR, lists solely in-frame clones and lacks some. The sample contains approximately 100,000 clones, around 65% of which appear only once. Sample: memory CD8+ T cells sorted from blood. Subset meaning: CD45RO+ cells pooled with CCR7-negative TemRA cells. These receptor sequences come from a woman younger than 45 in good health.

The genes are TRBV6-4 and TRBJ2-2; D might be TRBD1 (6 bases). The CDR3 is made up of 13 amino acids. Germline CDR1 reads MRHNA; CDR2 reads SNTAGT. Trimming removed 9 bases at V and 1 base at J, with 9 bases between. CDR3 bases: TGTGCCAGTATGGACAGGAACACCGGGGAGCTGTTTTTT. This encodes CASMDRNTGELFF.

V and J are TRBV12-5 and TRBJ2-1; 11 nucleotides agree with TRBD1. J gave up 6 bases and V 4 bases, and 5 bases lay outside the gene matches. Germline loops: CDR1 LGHNT, CDR2 FRNRAP. The CDR3 covers 15 residues. CDR3 in DNA: TGTGCTAGTGGTTCTGGGACAGGGGGAGGCAATGAGCAGTTCTTC. Protein sequence: CASGSGTGGGNEQFF.

At least ten counts were recorded for this clone. V and J are TRBV15 and TRBJ2-1, with 8 bases identical to TRBD1. With 8 bases clipped from V and 7 bases from J, the junction kept 7 bases outside the gene matches. This CDR3 is 13 amino acids long. Germline V CDR1 and CDR2: LNHNV, YYDKDF (reference sequence). The CDR3 is CATLDRGNNEQFF. The CDR3 DNA reads TGTGCCACCCTAGACAGGGGTAATAATGAGCAGTTCTTC.

The CDR3 loop is CASSISGFSANGYTF. Written as DNA, the CDR3 is TGTGCCAGTAGTATTTCGGGTTTCAGCGCAAATGGCTACACCTTC. V is TRBV19 and J is TRBJ1-2, with no clear D. The ends were cut back, 3 bases at V and 6 bases at J, with 17 bases in the middle. The CDR3 sequence is 15 residues long. Germline V lookup: CDR1 LNHDA, CDR2 SQIVND (reference sequence).

V and J are TRBV6-6 and TRBJ2-7; TRBD1 or TRBD2 may be the D gene (5 bases each). The V gene's germline CDR1 is MNHNY and CDR2 SVGAGI (reference sequence). Trimming removed 4 bases from V and 5 bases from J, with 21 bases in between. The CDR3 sequence is 16 residues long. As DNA, the CDR3 is TGTGCCAGCAGTTCCCCCGGCTTGGGGGATGTGCACGAGCAGTACTTC. Its protein product is CASSSPGLGDVHEQYF.

The chain employs TRBV28 and TRBJ2-7, with D tentatively TRBD1 (5 bases). Trimming took off 4 bases at V and 3 bases at J, with 22 bases between the two ends. Germline values: CDR1 MDHEN, CDR2 SYDVKM. This CDR3 is built from 17 residues. CDR3 coding DNA: TGTGCCAGCAGTTCCCCTTCGTCCGCTGACAGTCGCTACGAGCAGTACTTC. Translating it yields CASSSPSSADSRYEQYF.

The rearrangement joins TRBV11-3 to TRBJ2-7; D uncertain. Trimming shortened V by 4 bases and J by 3 bases, and 10 bases separated the two germline ends. There are 13 residues in the CDR3. Germline V gene sequence: CDR1 SGHNT, CDR2 YENEEA. CDR3 coding DNA: TGTGCCAGCAGCTCAGACACGGGCTACGAGCAGTACTTC. This sequence encodes CASSSDTGYEQYF. Combining the CDR3 with reference TRBV11-3 and TRBJ2-7 gives the whole variable domain EAGVVQSPRYKIIEKKQPVAFWCNPISGHNTLYWYLQNLGQGPELLIRYENEEAVDDSQLPKDRFSAERLKGVDSTLKIQPAELGDSAVYLCASSSDTGYEQYFGPGTRLTVT.

The chain is built from TRBV5-6 and TRBJ1-4, with 11 nucleotides matching TRBD1. The junction had 5 bases not matched to a gene; V was cut back by 2 bases and J by 8 bases. The germline V gene has CDR1 SGHDT and CDR2 YYEEEE. The CDR3 extends over 15 amino acids. CDR3 nucleotide sequence: TGTGCCAGCAGCTTCGGGACAGGGGGAAGCGAAAAACTGTTTTTT. Protein product: CASSFGTGGSEKLFF. The whole variable domain, filled in from reference TRBV5-6 and TRBJ1-4, reads DAGVTQSPTHLIKTRGQQVTLRCSPKSGHDTVSWYQQALGQGPQFIFQYYEEEERQRGNFPDRFSGHQFPNYSSELNVNALLLGDSALYLCASSFGTGGSEKLFFGSGTQLSVL.

CDR3 nucleotides: TGTGCCAGCAGTCACAACAGGGGGCCACAGGTTGAGCAGTTCTTC. Residues: CASSHNRGPQVEQFF. This rearrangement joins TRBV28 to TRBJ2-1; 9 nucleotides agree with TRBD1. V lost 5 bases, J lost 9 bases, and 11 bases stayed unmatched. CDR1 is MDHEN, CDR2 SYDVKM, per germline. The CDR3 loop spans 15 amino acids.

The chain carries TRBV28 and TRBJ2-1; 9 bases fit TRBD2. V lost 3 bases to trimming and J lost 8 bases; unmatched junction nucleotides: 14. Germline CDR1 and CDR2: MDHEN and SYDVKM. The CDR3 length is 17 residues. The CDR3 spells CASSFGLEREAGDEQFF. As DNA, the CDR3 is TGTGCCAGCAGTTTCGGGTTGGAGCGGGAGGCCGGGGATGAGCAGTTCTTC.

This sequence joins TRBV23-1 and TRBJ1-5, with D perhaps TRBD1 (5 bases). Being an ORF, TRBV23-1 has a function that is uncertain. This CDR3 comprises 14 residues. V dropped 10 bases and J dropped 15 bases, with 28 bases sitting between them. The CDR3 coding sequence is TGCGCCACAATAACGGACATCCTAGGCGGTCAGCCGCATTTT. Amino acids: CATITDILGGQPHF.

This clone has more than one count but fewer than ten. The chain joins TRBV6-4 to TRBJ2-2; 9 nucleotides match TRBD2. The CDR3 is 15 amino acids. CDR1 MRHNA and CDR2 SNTAGT come from the germline V gene. The junction had 6 bases not matched to a gene; V was cut back by 5 bases and J by 5 bases. This chain's CDR3 is CASSLAGESTGELFF. The CDR3 DNA follows: TGTGCCAGCAGTTTAGCGGGAGAGAGTACCGGGGAGCTGTTTTTT.

J is TRBJ2-5 and V is TRBV7-9, with 7 bases lining up with TRBD2. CDR3 size: 15 residues. V gave up 4 bases and J gave up 2 bases; unmatched junction bases: 7. Germline V gives CDR1 SEHNR, CDR2 FQNEAQ (reference sequence). CDR3 nucleotide sequence: TGTGCCAGCAGCTGGGCCCGGGAGGCACAAGAGACCCAGTACTTC. Amino acids: CASSWAREAQETQYF.